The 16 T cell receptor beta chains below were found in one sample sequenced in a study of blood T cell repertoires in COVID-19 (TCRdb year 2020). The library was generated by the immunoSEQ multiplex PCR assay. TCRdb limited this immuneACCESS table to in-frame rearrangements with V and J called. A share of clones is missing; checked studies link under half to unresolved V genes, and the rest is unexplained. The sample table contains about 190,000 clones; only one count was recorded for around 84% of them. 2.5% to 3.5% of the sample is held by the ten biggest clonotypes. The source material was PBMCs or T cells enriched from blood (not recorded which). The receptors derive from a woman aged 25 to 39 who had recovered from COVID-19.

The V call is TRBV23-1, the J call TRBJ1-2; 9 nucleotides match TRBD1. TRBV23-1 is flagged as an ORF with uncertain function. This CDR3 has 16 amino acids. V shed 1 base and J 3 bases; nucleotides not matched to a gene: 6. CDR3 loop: CASSQLTGGVYYGYTF. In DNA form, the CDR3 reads TGCGCCAGCAGTCAATTAACAGGGGGCGTCTACTATGGCTACACCTTC.

The CDR3: CASRKIDYSNQPQHF. The CDR3 region has the DNA TGTGCCAGTAGGAAAATAGACTATAGCAATCAGCCCCAGCATTTT. The rearrangement joins TRBV19 to TRBJ1-5; D is uncertain. CDR1 and CDR2 (germline): LNHDA, SQIVND (reference sequence). The CDR3 sequence is 15 residues long. V lost 6 bases to trimming and J lost 0 bases, with 12 bases between them.

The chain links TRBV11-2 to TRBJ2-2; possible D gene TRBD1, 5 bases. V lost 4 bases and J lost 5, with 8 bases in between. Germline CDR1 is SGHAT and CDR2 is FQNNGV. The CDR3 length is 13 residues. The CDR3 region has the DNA TGTGCCAGCAGCTCACAGGCTACCGGGGAGCTGTTTTTT. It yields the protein CASSSQATGELFF.

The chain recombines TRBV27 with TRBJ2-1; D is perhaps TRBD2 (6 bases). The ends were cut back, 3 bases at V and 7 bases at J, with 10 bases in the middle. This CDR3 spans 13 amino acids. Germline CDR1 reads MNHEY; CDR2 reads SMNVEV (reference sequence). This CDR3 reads CASSLAGWNEQFF. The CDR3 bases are TGTGCCAGCAGTTTGGCGGGGTGGAATGAGCAGTTCTTC.

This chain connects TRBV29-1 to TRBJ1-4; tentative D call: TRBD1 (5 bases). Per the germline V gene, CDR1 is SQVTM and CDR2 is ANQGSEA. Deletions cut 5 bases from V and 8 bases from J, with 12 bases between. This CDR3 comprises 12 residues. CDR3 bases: TGCAGCGTTCAGGGCCTCGGGGAAAAACTGTTTTTT. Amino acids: CSVQGLGEKLFF.

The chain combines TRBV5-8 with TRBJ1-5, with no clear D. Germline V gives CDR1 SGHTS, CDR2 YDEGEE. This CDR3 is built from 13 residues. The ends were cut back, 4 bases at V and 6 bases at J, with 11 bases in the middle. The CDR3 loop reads CASSGEWSQPQHF. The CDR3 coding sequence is TGTGCCAGCAGCGGCGAATGGAGTCAGCCCCAGCATTTT.

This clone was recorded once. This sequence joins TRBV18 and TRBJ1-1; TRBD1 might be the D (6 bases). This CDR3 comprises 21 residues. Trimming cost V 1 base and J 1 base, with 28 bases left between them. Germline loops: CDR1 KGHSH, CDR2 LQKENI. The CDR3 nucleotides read TGTGCCAGCTCACCACTTACGCGGATCAGTGGACCGACAGGCCCGAACACTGAAGCTTTCTTT. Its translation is CASSPLTRISGPTGPNTEAFF.

In DNA, the CDR3 is TGTGCCAGCAGTGTAAGGGGACAGGGGGGCCTTGGCTACACCTTC. It codes for CASSVRGQGGLGYTF. V usage is TRBV7-9 and J usage is TRBJ1-2; TRBD1 matches at 11 bases. The CDR3 spans 15 residues. Trimming took 6 bases from V and 7 from J; bases not matched to a gene: 10. Germline values: CDR1 SEHNR, CDR2 FQNEAQ (reference sequence). The full variable domain, with the rest looked up from reference TRBV7-9 and TRBJ1-2, is DTGVSQNPRHKITKRGQNVTFRCDPISEHNRLYWYRQTLGQGPEFLTYFQNEAQLEKSRLLSDRFSAERPKGSFSTLEIQRTEQGDSAMYLCASSVRGQGGLGYTFGSGTRLTVV.

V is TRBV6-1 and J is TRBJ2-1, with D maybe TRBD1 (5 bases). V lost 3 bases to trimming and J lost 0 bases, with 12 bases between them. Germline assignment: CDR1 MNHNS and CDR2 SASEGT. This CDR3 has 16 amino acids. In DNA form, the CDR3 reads TGTGCCAGCAGTGATCCAACAGGCCCCTCCTACAATGAGCAGTTCTTC. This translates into CASSDPTGPSYNEQFF.

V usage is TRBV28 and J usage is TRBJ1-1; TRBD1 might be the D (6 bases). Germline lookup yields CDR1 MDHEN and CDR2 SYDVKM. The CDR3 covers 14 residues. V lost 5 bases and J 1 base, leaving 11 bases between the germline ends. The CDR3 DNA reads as TGTGCCAGCAGTCCCGGGACACCGAACACTGAAGCTTTCTTT. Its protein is CASSPGTPNTEAFF. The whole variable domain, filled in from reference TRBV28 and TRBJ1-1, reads DVKVTQSSRYLVKRTGEKVFLECVQDMDHENMFWYRQDPGLGLRLIYFSYDVKMKEKGDIPEGYSVSREKKERFSLILESASTNQTSMYLCASSPGTPNTEAFFGQGTRLTVV.

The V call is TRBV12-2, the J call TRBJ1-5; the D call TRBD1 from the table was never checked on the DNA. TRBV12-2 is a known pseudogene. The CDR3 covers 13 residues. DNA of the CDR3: TGTGCAAGTCGGCGACAGGGGGCGCAGCCCCAGCATTTT. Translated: CASRRQGAQPQHF.

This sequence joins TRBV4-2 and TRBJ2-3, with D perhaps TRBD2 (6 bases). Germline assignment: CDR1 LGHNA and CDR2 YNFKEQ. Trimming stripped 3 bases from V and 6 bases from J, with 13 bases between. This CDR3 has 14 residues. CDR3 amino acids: CASSQARDFDTQYF. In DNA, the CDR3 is TGTGCCAGCAGCCAGGCGAGGGACTTCGATACGCAGTATTTT.

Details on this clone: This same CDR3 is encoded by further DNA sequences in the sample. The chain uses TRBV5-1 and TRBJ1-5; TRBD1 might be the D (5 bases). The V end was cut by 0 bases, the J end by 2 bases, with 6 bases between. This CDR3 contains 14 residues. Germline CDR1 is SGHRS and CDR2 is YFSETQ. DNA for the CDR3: TGCGCCAGCAGCTTGGTAGGGGGCAATCAGCCCCAGCATTTT. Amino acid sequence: CASSLVGGNQPQHF.

This CDR3 is CASSLQGGLNTEAFF. The CDR3 region has the DNA TGTGCCAGCAGCTTACAGGGGGGTTTGAACACTGAAGCTTTCTTT. V is TRBV7-9 and J is TRBJ1-1; the match to TRBD1 covers 7 bases. The germline gives CDR1 SEHNR, CDR2 FQNEAQ (reference sequence). After removal of 2 bases from V and 0 bases from J, the junction contained 3 bases not matched to a gene. The CDR3 loop spans 15 amino acids.

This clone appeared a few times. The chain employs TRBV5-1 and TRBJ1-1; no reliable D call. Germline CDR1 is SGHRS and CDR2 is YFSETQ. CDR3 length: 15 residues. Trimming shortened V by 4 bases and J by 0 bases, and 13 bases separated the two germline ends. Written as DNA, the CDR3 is TGCGCCAGCAGCCCTGGAGCGAGACTGAACACTGAAGCTTTCTTT. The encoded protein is CASSPGARLNTEAFF.

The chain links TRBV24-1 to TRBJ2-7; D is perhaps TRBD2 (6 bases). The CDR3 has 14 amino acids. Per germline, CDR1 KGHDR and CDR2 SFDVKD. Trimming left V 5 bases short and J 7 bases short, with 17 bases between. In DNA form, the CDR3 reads TGTGCCACCAGTGCCCAAGCGGGCCTCCAGGAGCAGTACTTC. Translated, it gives CATSAQAGLQEQYF.